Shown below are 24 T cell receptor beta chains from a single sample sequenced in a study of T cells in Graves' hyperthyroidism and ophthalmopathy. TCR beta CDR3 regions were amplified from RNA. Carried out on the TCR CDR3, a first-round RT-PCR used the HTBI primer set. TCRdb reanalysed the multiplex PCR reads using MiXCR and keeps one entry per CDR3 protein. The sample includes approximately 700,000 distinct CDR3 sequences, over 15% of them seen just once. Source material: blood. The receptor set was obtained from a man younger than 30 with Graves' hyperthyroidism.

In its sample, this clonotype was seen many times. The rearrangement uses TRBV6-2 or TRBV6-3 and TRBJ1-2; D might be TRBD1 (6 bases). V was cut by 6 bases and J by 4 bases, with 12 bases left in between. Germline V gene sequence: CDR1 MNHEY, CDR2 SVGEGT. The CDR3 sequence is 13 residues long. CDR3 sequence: CASSDTGTYGYTF. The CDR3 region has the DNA TGTGCCAGCAGCGACACAGGGACCTATGGCTACACCTTC.

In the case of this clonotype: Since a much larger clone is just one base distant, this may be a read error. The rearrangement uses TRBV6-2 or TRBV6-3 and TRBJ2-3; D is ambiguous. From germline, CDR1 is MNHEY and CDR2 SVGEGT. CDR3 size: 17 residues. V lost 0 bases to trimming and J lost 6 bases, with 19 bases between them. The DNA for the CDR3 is TGTGCCAGCAGTTACTCGATCTTGGTGGTCCACAAGGATACGCAGTATTTT. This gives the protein CASSYSILVVHKDTQYF.

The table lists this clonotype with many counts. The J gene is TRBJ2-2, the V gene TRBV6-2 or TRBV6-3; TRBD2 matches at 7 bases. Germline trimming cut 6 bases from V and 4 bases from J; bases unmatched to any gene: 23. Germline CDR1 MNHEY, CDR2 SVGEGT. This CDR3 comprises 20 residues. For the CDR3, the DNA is TGTGCCAGCAGCACAAACACCTTTATCTTTGTGCGGGAGAGCACCGGGGAGCTGTTTTTT. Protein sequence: CASSTNTFIFVRESTGELFF.

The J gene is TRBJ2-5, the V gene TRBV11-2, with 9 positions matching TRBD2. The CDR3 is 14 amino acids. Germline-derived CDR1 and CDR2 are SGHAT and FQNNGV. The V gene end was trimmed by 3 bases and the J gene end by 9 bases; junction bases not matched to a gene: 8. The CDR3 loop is CASSFAGGPKSQYF. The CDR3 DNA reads TGTGCCAGCAGCTTCGCGGGAGGGCCAAAGTCCCAGTACTTC.

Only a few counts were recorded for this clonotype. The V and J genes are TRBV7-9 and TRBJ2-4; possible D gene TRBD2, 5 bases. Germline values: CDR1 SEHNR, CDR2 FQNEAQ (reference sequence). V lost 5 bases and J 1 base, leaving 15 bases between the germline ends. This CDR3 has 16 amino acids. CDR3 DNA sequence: TGTGCCAGCAGCCCTGAGGGTCTGCTGGCCAAAAACATTCAGTACTTC. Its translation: CASSPEGLLAKNIQYF.

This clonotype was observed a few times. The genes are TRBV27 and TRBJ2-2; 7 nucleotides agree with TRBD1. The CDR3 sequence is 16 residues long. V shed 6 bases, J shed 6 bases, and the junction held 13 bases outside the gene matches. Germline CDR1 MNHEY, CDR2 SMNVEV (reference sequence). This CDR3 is CASRRRTTGWSGELFF. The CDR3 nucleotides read TGTGCCAGCAGACGCAGGACGACAGGGTGGTCCGGGGAGCTGTTTTTT.

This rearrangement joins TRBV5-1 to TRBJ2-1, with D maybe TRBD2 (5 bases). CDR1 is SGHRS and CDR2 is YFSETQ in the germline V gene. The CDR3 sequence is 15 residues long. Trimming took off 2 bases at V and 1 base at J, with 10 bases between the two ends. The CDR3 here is CASSLGGYSYNEQFF. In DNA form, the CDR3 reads TGCGCCAGCAGCTTAGGCGGGTATTCCTACAATGAGCAGTTCTTC.

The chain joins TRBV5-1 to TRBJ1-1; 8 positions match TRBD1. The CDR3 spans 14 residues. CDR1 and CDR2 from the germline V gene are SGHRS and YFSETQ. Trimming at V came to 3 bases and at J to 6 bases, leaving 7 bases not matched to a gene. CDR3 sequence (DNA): TGCGCCAGCAGCTGGGACAGGACGAGGGCTGAAGCTTTCTTT. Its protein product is CASSWDRTRAEAFF.

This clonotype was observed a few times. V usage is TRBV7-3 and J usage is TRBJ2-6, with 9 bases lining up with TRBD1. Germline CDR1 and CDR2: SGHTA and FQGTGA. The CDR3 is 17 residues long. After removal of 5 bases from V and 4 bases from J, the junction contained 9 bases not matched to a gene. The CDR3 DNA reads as TGTGCCAGCAGCGCTACAGGGGGCGCCAGGGGGGCCAACGTCCTGACTTTC. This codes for CASSATGGARGANVLTF.

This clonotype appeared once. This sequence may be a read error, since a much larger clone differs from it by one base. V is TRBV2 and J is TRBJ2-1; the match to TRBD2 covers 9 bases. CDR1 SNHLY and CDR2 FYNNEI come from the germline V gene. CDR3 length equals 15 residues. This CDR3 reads CVSRLASGIRDEQFF. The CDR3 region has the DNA TGTGTCAGCAGGTTGGCTAGCGGGATTAGAGATGAGCAGTTCTTC.

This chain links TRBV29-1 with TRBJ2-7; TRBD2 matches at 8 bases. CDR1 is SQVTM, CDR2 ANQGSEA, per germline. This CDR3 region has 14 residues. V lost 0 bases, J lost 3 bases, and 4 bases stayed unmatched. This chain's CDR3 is CSVEDPSGGYEQYF. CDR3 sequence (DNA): TGCAGCGTTGAAGATCCCAGCGGGGGCTACGAGCAGTACTTC.

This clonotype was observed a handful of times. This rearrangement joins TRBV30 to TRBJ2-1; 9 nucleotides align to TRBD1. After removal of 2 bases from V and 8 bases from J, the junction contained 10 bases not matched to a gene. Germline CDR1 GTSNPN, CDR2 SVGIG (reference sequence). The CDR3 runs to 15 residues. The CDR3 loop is CAWSFRTGDRDEQFF. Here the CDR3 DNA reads TGTGCCTGGAGTTTTCGGACAGGGGATCGGGATGAGCAGTTCTTC.

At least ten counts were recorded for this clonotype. The CDR3 DNA is TGTGCCAGCAGCCGAGGACTAGCGGGATACGAGCAGTACTTC. This translates into CASSRGLAGYEQYF. The chain joins TRBV7-9 to TRBJ2-7, with 12 positions matching TRBD2. J gave up 4 bases and V 5 bases, and 3 bases lay outside the gene matches. Germline CDR1 and CDR2: SEHNR and FQNEAQ (reference sequence). The CDR3 is 14 amino acids.

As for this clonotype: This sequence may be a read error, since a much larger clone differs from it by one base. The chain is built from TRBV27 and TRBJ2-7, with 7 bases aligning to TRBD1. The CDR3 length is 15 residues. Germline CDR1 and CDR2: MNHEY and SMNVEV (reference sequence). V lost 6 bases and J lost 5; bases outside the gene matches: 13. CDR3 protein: CASRFIPLDRDEQYF. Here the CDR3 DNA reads TGTGCCAGCAGATTTATCCCCCTCGACAGGGACGAGCAGTACTTC.

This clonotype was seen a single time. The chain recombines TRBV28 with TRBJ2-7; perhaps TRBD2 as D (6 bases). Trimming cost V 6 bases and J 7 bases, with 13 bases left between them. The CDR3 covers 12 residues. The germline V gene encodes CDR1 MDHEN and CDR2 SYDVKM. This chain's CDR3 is CASSYRGREQYF. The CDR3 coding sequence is TGTGCCAGCAGCTACAGAGGGAGGGAGCAGTACTTC.

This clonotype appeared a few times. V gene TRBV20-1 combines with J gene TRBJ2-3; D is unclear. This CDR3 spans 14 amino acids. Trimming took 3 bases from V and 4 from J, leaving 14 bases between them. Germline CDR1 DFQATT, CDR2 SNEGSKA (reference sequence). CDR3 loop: CSASLAMPADTQYF. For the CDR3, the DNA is TGCAGTGCTAGTCTGGCTATGCCCGCAGATACGCAGTATTTT.

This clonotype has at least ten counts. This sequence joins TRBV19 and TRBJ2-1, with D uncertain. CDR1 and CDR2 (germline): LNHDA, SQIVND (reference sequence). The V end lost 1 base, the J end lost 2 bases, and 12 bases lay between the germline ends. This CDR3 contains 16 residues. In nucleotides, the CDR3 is TGTGCCAGTAGTATAGTAGGCCTAGTGGCCTACAATGAGCAGTTCTTC. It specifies CASSIVGLVAYNEQFF.

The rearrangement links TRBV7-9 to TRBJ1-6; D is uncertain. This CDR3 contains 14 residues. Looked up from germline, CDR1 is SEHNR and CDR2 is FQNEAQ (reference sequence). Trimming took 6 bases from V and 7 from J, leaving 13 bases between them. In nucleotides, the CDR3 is TGTGCCAGCAGAGATCCGGGCCTCAATTCACCCCTCCACTTT. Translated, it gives CASRDPGLNSPLHF.

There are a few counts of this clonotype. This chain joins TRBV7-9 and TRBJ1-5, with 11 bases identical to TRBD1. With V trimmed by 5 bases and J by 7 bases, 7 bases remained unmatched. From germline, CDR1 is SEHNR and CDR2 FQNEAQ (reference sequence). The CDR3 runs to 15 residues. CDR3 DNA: TGTGCCAGCAGCCCCGGACAGGGGGCGGACCAGCCCCAGCATTTT. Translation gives CASSPGQGADQPQHF.

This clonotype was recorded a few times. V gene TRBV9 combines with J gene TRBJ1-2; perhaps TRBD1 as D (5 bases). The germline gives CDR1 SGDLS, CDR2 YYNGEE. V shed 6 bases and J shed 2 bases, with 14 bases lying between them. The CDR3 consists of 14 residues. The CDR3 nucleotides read TGTGCCAGCACCTCGGGGGGGATCAACTATGGCTACACCTTC. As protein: CASTSGGINYGYTF.

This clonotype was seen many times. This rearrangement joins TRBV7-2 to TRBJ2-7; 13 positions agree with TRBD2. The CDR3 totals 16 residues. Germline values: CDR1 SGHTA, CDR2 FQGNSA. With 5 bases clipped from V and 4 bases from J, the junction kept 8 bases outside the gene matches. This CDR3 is CASSRHLTSGRYEQYF. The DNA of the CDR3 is TGTGCCAGCAGCCGACACCTGACTAGCGGGAGGTACGAGCAGTACTTC.

CDR3 coding DNA: TGTGCCAGCAGCTCACCACAAGCCGCTGAGCAGTTCTTC. Protein sequence: CASSSPQAAEQFF. This chain uses TRBV4-2 with TRBJ2-1; D is unclear. The length of the CDR3 is 13 residues. V was pared by 5 bases and J by 9 bases, with 14 bases between. CDR1 is LGHNA and CDR2 is YNFKEQ in the germline V gene.

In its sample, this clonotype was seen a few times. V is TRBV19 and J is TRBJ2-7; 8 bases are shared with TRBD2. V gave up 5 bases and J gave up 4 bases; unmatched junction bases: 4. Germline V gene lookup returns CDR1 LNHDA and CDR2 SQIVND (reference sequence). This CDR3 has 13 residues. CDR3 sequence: CASSAVAGYEQYF. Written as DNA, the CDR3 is TGTGCCAGTAGTGCGGTAGCGGGATACGAGCAGTACTTC.

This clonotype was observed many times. CDR3 protein: CASRPGQTLEQYF. The CDR3 DNA follows: TGTGCCAGCAGACCGGGACAGACCCTCGAGCAGTACTTC. This chain joins TRBV12-3 or TRBV12-4 and TRBJ2-7; 7 bases match TRBD1. The length of the CDR3 is 13 residues. V trimming: 6 bases; J trimming: 6 bases; junction bases outside the gene matches: 8.